The next 12 T cell receptor beta chains were all read from a single sample in a study of T cells in Graves' hyperthyroidism and ophthalmopathy. TCR beta CDR3 region amplification was performed from RNA transcripts. TCR CDR3 regions were first amplified by RT-PCR with HTBI primers. From the multiplex PCR reads, TCRdb called clonotypes with MiXCR, one entry per CDR3 protein. The sample includes about 690,000 distinct CDR3 sequences, roughly 17% of them seen just once. The sequencing sample was made of blood. These receptor sequences come from a man aged 45-65 years with Graves' hyperthyroidism.

This clonotype was detected ten times or more. The genes are TRBV9 and TRBJ2-3; 9 nucleotides agree with TRBD2. Trimming took 4 bases from V and 1 from J; bases not matched to a gene: 7. CDR1 is SGDLS and CDR2 is YYNGEE in the germline V gene. The CDR3 extends over 16 amino acids. CDR3 in DNA: TGTGCCAGCAGCCGGATAGCGGGAGAGGGCACAGATACGCAGTATTTT. The encoded protein is CASSRIAGEGTDTQYF.

At least ten counts were recorded for this clonotype. V gene TRBV9 combines with J gene TRBJ2-5, with 7 bases that match TRBD2. The J segment lost 14 bases and the V segment lost 4 bases, leaving 11 bases of the junction unmatched. Germline V gives CDR1 SGDLS, CDR2 YYNGEE. The CDR3 covers 12 residues. The CDR3 protein is CASSPRGGSLYF. The CDR3 nucleotides read TGTGCCAGCAGCCCCCGTGGCGGGAGTCTATACTTC.

This clonotype was observed at least ten times. This chain links TRBV12-3 or TRBV12-4 with TRBJ2-7, with TRBD1 identical over 7 bases. The ends lost 2 bases at V and 5 bases at J; junction bases unmatched: 3. The CDR3 is 13 amino acids. The CDR3 sequence: CASSLRQGDEQYF. The CDR3 DNA sequence: TGTGCCAGCAGTTTAAGGCAGGGGGACGAGCAGTACTTC.

This clonotype has a count of ten or more. This chain connects TRBV3-1 to TRBJ2-7, with D hard to call. The V gene lost 1 base and the J gene lost 4 bases, with 8 bases spanning the gap. Germline V gene lookup returns CDR1 LGHDT and CDR2 YNNKEL (reference sequence). This CDR3 region has 13 residues. CDR3 region: CASSQVRSYEQYF. For the CDR3, the DNA is TGTGCCAGCAGCCAAGTTCGGAGTTACGAGCAGTACTTC.

This clonotype was counted many times. The rearrangement uses TRBV12-3 or TRBV12-4 and TRBJ1-3, with no clear D. This CDR3 comprises 14 residues. V dropped 2 bases and J dropped 7 bases, with 12 bases sitting between them. CDR3 bases: TGTGCCAGCAGTTTAACCGGTCCATGGAACACCATATATTTT. It specifies CASSLTGPWNTIYF.

This clonotype was counted at least ten times. The chain is built from TRBV28 and TRBJ2-2, with TRBD2 identical over 12 bases. Germline V lookup: CDR1 MDHEN, CDR2 SYDVKM. V dropped 6 bases and J dropped 7; count of bases not matched to a gene: 9. The CDR3 runs to 16 residues. CDR3 region: CASRTASGRAIGELFF. As DNA, the CDR3 is TGTGCCAGCAGAACTGCTAGCGGGAGGGCCATCGGGGAGCTGTTTTTT.

This clonotype was counted at least ten times. The rearrangement links TRBV28 to TRBJ2-7; 11 positions agree with TRBD2. The J segment lost 2 bases and the V segment lost 3 bases, leaving 9 bases of the junction unmatched. Germline V gene lookup returns CDR1 MDHEN and CDR2 SYDVKM. The CDR3 covers 17 residues. CDR3 DNA: TGTGCCAGCAGTTTGGCGGGACTAGCGGTATCAACCTACGAGCAGTACTTC. Its protein product is CASSLAGLAVSTYEQYF.

This clonotype was detected many times. The rearrangement links TRBV27 to TRBJ2-1, with a weak D call TRBD2 (6 bases). V was clipped by 8 bases and J by 6 bases, with 11 bases between them. The CDR3 extends over 12 amino acids. Germline CDR1 is MNHEY and CDR2 is SMNVEV (reference sequence). The chain's CDR3 is CASWRAINEQFF. CDR3 nucleotides: TGTGCCAGCTGGAGGGCCATCAATGAGCAGTTCTTC.

The table lists this clonotype with many counts. This chain links TRBV29-1 with TRBJ2-7; 7 nucleotides match TRBD1. Per germline, CDR1 SQVTM and CDR2 ANQGSEA. There are 15 residues in the CDR3. The trim removed 0 bases at V and 3 bases at J, leaving 8 bases unmatched. The CDR3: CSVEDVDRVGYEQYF. The CDR3 DNA reads as TGCAGCGTTGAAGATGTTGACAGGGTTGGCTACGAGCAGTACTTC.

In this sample, this clonotype turned up a few times. The rearrangement joins TRBV4-2 to TRBJ2-7; no firm D call. The CDR3 loop spans 14 amino acids. CDR1 is LGHNA, CDR2 YNFKEQ, per germline. V was clipped by 1 base and J by 0 bases, with 7 bases between them. CDR3 sequence reads: CASSQGSASYEQYF. CDR3 coding DNA: TGTGCCAGCAGCCAAGGATCAGCCTCCTACGAGCAGTACTTC.

The table lists this clonotype with many counts. The chain carries TRBV6-5 and TRBJ2-2; a possible D gene is TRBD2 (5 bases). Per the germline V gene, CDR1 is MNHEY and CDR2 is SVGAGI. Trimming took 6 bases from V and 0 from J, leaving 11 bases between them. CDR3 length equals 15 residues. CDR3 loop: CASRDSRANTGELFF. CDR3 in DNA: TGTGCCAGCAGGGACTCGAGAGCGAACACCGGGGAGCTGTTTTTT.

This clonotype appeared a few times. DNA for the CDR3: TGTGCCAGCAGTCCCGATCTAGCGGGAGGCTCCTACGAGCAGTACTTC. This translates into CASSPDLAGGSYEQYF. The chain employs TRBV7-9 and TRBJ2-7; the match to TRBD2 covers 11 bases. This CDR3 has 16 amino acids. Germline values: CDR1 SEHNR, CDR2 FQNEAQ (reference sequence). With V trimmed by 6 bases and J by 0 bases, 7 bases remained unmatched.